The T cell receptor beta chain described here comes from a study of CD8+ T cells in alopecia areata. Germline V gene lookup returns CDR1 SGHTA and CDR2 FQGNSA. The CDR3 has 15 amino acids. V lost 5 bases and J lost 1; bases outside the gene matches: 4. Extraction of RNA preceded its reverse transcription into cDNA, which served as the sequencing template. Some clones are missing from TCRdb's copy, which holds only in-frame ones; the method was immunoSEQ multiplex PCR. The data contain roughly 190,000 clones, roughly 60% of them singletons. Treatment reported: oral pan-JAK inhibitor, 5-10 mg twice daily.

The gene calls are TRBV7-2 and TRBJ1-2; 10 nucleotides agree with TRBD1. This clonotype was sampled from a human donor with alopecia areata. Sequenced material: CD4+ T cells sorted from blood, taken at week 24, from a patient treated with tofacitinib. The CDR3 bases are TGTGCCAGCAGCCCAGGGACAGGGGTTAACTATGGCTACACCTTC. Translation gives CASSPGTGVNYGYTF.